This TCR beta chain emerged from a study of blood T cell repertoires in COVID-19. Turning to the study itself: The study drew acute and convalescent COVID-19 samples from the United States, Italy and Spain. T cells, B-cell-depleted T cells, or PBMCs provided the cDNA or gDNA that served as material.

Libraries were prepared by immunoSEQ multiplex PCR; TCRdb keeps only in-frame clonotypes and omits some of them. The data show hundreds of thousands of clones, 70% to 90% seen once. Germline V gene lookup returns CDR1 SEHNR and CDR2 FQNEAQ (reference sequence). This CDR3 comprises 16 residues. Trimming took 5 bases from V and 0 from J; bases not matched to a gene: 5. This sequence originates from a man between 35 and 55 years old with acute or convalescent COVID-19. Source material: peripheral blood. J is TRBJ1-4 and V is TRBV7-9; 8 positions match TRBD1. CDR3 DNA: TGTGCCAGCAGCACTCAGGGGGCCACAACTAATGAAAAACTGTTTTTT. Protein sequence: CASSTQGATTNEKLFF. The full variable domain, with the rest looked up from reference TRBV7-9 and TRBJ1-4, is DTGVSQNPRHKITKRGQNVTFRCDPISEHNRLYWYRQTLGQGPEFLTYFQNEAQLEKSRLLSDRFSAERPKGSFSTLEIQRTEQGDSAMYLCASSTQGATTNEKLFFGSGTQLSVL.